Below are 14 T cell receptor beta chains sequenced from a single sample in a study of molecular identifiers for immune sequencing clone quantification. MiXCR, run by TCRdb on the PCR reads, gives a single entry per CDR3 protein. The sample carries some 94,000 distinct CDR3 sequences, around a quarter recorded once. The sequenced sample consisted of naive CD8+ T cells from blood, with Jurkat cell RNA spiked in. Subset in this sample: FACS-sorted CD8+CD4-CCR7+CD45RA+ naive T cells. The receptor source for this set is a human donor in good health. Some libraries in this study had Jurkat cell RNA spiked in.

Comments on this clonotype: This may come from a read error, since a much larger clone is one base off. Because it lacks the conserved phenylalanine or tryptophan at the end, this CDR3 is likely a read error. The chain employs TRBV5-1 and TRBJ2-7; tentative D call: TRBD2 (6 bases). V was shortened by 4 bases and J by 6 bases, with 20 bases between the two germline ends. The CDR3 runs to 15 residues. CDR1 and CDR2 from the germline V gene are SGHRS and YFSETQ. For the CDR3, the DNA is TGCGCCAGCAGCGCGCTGGAGCGGGCTCCTGGCGAGCAGTACTCC. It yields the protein CASSALERAPGEQYS.

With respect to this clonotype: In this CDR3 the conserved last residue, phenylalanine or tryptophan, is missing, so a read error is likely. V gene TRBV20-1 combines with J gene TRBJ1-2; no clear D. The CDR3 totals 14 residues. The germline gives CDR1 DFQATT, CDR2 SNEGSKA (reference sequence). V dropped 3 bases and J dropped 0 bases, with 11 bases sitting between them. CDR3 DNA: TGCAGTGCTAGGGTGGACGGGGCTAACTATGGCTACACCTAC. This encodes CSARVDGANYGYTY.

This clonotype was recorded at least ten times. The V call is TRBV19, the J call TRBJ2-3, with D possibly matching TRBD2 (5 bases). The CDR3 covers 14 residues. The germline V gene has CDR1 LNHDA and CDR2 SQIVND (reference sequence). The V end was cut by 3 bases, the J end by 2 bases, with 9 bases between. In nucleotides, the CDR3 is TGTGCCAGTAGTATCCAGCGGAACACAGATACGCAGTATTTT. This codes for CASSIQRNTDTQYF.

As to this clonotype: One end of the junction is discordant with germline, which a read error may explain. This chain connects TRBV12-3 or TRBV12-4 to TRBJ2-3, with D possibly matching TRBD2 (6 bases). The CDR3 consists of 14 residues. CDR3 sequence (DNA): TGTCCCAGCAGTCCGAGACTAGGGCCAAATACGCAGTATTTT. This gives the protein CPSSPRLGPNTQYF.

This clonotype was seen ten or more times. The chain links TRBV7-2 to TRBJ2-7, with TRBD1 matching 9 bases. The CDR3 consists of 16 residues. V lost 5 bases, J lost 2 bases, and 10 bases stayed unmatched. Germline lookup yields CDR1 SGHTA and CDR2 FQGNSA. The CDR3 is CASSHSRTGAPYEQYF. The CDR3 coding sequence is TGTGCCAGCAGCCATTCCAGGACAGGGGCCCCCTACGAGCAGTACTTC. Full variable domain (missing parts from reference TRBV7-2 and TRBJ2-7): GAGVSQSPSNKVTEKGKDVELRCDPISGHTALYWYRQSLGQGLEFLIYFQGNSAPDKSGLPSDRFSAERTGGSVSTLTIQRTQQEDSAVYLCASSHSRTGAPYEQYFGPGTRLTVT.

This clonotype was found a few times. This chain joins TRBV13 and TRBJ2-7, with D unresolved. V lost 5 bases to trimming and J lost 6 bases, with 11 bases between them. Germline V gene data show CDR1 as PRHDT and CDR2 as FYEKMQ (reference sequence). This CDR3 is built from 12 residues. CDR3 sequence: CASSTLSGEQYF. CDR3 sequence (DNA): TGTGCCAGCAGCACCCTATCGGGCGAGCAGTACTTC.

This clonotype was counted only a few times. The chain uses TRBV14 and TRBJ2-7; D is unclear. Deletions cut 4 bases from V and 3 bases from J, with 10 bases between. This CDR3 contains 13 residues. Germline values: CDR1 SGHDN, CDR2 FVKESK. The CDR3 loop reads CASSPPYDYEQYF. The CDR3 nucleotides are TGTGCCAGCAGCCCACCCTATGACTACGAGCAGTACTTC. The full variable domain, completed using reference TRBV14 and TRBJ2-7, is EAGVTQFPSHSVIEKGQTVTLRCDPISGHDNLYWYRRVMGKEIKFLLHFVKESKQDESGMPNNRFLAERTGGTYSTLKVQPAELEDSGVYFCASSPPYDYEQYFGPGTRLTVT.

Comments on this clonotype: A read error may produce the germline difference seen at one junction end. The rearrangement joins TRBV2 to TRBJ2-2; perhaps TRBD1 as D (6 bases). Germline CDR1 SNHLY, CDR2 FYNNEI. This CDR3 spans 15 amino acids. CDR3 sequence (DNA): TGTGCCAGCAGAGCAACTGGACAGAACCCCGGGGAGCTGTTTTTT. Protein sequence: CASRATGQNPGELFF.

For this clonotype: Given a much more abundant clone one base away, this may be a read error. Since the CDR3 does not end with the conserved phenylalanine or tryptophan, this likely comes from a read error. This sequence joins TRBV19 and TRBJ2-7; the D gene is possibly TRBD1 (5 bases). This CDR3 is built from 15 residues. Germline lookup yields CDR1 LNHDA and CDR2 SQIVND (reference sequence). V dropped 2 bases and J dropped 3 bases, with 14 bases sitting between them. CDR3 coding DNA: TGTGCCAGTAGTATAAGACAGTCCTTGGTCTACGAGCAGTACTAC. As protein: CASSIRQSLVYEQYY.

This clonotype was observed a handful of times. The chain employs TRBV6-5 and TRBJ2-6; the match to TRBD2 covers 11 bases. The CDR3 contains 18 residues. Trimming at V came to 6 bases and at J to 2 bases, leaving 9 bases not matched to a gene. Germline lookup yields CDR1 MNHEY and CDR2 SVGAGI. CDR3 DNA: TGTGCCAGCAGGGGAGTAGCGGGAGGGCCTCCTGGGGCCAACGTCCTGACTTTC. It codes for CASRGVAGGPPGANVLTF.

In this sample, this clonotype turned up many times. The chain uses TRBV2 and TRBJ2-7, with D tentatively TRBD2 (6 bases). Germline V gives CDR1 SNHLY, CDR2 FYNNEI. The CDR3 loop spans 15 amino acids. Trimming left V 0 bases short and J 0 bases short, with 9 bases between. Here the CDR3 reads CASSEAPGSSYEQYF. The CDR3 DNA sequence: TGTGCCAGCAGTGAAGCGCCCGGGAGCTCCTACGAGCAGTACTTC.

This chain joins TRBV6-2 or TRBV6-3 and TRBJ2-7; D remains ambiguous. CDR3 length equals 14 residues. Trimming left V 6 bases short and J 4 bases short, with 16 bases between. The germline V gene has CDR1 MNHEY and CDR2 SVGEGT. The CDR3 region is CASSSRLGGYEQYF. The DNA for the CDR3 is TGTGCCAGCAGCTCCCGACTCGGTGGGTACGAGCAGTACTTC.

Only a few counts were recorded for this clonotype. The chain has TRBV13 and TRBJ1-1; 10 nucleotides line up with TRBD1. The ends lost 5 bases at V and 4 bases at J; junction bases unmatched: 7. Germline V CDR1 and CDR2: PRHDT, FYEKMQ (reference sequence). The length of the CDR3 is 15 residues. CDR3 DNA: TGTGCCAGCAGCCCGGGGACAGGGGCGAGCACTGAAGCTTTCTTT. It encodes CASSPGTGASTEAFF.

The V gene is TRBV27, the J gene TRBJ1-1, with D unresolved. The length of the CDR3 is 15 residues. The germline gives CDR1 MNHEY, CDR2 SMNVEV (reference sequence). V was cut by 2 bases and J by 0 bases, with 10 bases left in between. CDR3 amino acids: CASSLSVAVNTEAFF. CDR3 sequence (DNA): TGTGCCAGCAGTTTAAGTGTGGCAGTGAACACTGAAGCTTTCTTT.